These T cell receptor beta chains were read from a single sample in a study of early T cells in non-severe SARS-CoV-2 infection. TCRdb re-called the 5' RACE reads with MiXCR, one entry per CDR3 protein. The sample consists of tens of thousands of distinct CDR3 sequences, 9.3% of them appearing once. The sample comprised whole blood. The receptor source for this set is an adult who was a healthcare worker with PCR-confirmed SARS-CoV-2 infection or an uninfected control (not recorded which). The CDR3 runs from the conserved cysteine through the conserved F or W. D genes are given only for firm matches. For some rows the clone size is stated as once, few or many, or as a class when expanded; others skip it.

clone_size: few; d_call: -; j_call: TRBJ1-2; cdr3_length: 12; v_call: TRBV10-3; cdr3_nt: TGTGCCATCAGTCACTCTAACTATGGCTACACCTTC; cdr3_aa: CAISHSNYGYTF
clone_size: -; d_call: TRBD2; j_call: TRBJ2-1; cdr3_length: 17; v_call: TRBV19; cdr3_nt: TGTGCCAGTAGCCTGGGGACTAGCGGGGGACTAGGGAATGAGCAGTTCTTC; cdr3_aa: CASSLGTSGGLGNEQFF
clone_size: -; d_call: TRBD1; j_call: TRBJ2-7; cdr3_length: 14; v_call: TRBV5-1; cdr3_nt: TGCGCCAGCAGCTCCGGACAGGGGTCCTACGAGCAGTACTTC; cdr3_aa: CASSSGQGSYEQYF
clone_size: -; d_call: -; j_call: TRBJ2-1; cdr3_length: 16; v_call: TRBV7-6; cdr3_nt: TGTGCCAGCAGCTTAGGAACTCTGAGCTCCTACAATGAGCAGTTCTTC; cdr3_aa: CASSLGTLSSYNEQFF
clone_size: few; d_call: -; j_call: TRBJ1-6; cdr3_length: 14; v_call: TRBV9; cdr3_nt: TGTGCCAGCAGCGTGCCAGGGACCAATTCACCCCTCCACTTT; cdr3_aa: CASSVPGTNSPLHF
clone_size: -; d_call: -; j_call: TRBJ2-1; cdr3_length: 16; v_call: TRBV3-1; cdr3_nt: TGTGCCAGCAGCCCCTCTGGGACTCGCGCCTACAATGAGCAGTTCTTC; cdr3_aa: CASSPSGTRAYNEQFF
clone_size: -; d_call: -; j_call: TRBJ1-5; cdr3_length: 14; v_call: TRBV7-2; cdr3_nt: TGTGCCAGCAGCTTAGAACGGGGTGGGCAGCCCCAGCATTTT; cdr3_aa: CASSLERGGQPQHF
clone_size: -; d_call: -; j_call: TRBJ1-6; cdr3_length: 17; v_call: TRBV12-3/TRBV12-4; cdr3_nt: TGTGCCAGCAGTTTGGTTGCGTTTAGGGGAGAAAATTCACCCCTCCACTTT; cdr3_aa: CASSLVAFRGENSPLHF
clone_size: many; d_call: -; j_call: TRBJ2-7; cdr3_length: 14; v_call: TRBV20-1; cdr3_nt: TGCAGTGCTATAGGGGGAGGTCGCCAGGACGAGCAGTACTTC; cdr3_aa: CSAIGGGRQDEQYF
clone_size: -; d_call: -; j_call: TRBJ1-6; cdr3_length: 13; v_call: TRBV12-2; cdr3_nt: TGTGCAAGTCGCTTAGCGGACGGGTCACCCCTCCACTTT; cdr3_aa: CASRLADGSPLHF
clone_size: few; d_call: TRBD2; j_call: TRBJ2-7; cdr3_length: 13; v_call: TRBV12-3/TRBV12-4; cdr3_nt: TGTGCCAGCAGAAGCGGGGGGGCTTACGAGCAGTACTTC; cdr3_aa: CASRSGGAYEQYF
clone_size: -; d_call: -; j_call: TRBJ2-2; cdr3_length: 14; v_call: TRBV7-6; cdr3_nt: TGTGCCAGCAGCTTAGCTGTTGTGACCGGGGAGCTGTTTTTT; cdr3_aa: CASSLAVVTGELFF
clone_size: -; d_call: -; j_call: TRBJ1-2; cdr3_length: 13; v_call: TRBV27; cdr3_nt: TGTGCCAGCGGGCTACAGGGTTCCTATGGCTACACCTTC; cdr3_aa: CASGLQGSYGYTF
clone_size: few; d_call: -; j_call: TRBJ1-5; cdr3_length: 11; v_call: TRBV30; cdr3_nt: TGTGCCTGGAGTGTAAAGGTGCCCCAGCATTTT; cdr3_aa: CAWSVKVPQHF
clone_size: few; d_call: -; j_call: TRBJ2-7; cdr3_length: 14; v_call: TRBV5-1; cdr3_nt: TGCGCCAGCAGCTCAGGACGGCCCTCCTACGAGCAGTACTTC; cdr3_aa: CASSSGRPSYEQYF
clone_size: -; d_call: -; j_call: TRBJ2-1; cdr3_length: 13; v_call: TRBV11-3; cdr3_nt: TGTGCCAGCAGCTTAGTAGGCGGTAATGAGCAGTTCTTC; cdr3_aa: CASSLVGGNEQFF
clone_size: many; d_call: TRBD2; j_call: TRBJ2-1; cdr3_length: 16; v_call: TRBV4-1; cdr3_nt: TGCGCCAGCAGCGCCCAACTAGCGGGGGGTCACAATGAGCAGTTCTTC; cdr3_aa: CASSAQLAGGHNEQFF
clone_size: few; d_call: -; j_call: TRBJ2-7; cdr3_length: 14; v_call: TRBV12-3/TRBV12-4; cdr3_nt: TGTGCCGGCAGTCAAATCCGGACTGCTCGGGAGCAGTACTTC; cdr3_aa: CAGSQIRTAREQYF
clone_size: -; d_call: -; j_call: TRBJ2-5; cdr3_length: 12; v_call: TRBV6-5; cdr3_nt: TGTGCCAGCAGTAGATTGGGTGAGACCCAGTACTTC; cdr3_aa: CASSRLGETQYF
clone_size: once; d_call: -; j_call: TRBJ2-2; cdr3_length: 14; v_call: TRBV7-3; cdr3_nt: TGTGCCAGCAGCTTAACAACCCAGCTGGGGGAGCTGTTTTTT; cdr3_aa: CASSLTTQLGELFF
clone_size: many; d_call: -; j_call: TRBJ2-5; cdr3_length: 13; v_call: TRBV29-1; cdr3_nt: TGCAGCGTTGAAAAGTTGGCCCAAGAGACCCAGTACTTC; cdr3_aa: CSVEKLAQETQYF
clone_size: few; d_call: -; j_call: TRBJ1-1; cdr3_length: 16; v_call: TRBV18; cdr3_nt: TGTGCCAGCTCACTCTCCTCGGGCAGGGGGAACACTGAAGCTTTCTTT; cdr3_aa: CASSLSSGRGNTEAFF
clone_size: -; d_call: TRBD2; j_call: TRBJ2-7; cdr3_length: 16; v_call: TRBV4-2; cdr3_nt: TGTGCCAGCAGCCTTTCCGACAGCTCGGGGGGCTACGAGCAGTACTTC; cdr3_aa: CASSLSDSSGGYEQYF
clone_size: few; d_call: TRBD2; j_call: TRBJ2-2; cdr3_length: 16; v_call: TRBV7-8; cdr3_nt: TGTGCCAGCAGCGCGTTAGCGGGGGGGCTTACCGGGGAGCTGTTTTTT; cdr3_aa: CASSALAGGLTGELFF
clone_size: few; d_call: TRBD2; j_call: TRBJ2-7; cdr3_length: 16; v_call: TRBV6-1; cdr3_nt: TGTGCCAGCAGTGCTCCGGGACTAGCGGGGGGCTACGAGCAGTACTTC; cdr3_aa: CASSAPGLAGGYEQYF
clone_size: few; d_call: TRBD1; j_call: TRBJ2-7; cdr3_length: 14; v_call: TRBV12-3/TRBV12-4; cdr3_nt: TGTGCCAGCAAATTACAGGGGGGACCCTACGAGCAGTACTTC; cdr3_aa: CASKLQGGPYEQYF
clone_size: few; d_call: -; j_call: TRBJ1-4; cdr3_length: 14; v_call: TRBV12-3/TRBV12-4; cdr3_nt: TGTGCCAGCAGTTTCTCAGGAGTGAATGAAAAACTGTTTTTT; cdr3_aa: CASSFSGVNEKLFF
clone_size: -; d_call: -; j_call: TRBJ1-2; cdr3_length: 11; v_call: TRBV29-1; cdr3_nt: TGCAGCGGTGGGGGCCTCTATGGCTACACCTTC; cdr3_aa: CSGGGLYGYTF
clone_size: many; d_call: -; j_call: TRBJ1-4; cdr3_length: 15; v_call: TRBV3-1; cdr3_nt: TGTGCCAGCAGCCAAGGAGCAGGAACTAATGAAAAACTGTTTTTT; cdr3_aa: CASSQGAGTNEKLFF
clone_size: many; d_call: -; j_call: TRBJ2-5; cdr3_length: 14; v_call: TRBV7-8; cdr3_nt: TGTGCCAGCAGCTTTGGCGCTGTTTGGGAGACCCAGTACTTC; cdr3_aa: CASSFGAVWETQYF
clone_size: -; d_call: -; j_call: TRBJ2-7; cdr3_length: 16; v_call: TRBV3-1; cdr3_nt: TGTGCCAGCAGCCAAGATCGGTCTGCCCTTGTCTACGAGCAGTACTTC; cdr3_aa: CASSQDRSALVYEQYF
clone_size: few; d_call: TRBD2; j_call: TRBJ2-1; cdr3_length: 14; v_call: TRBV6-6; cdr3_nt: TGTGCCACCTGCTCAGCGGGGGGCTACAATGAGCAGTTCTTC; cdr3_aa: CATCSAGGYNEQFF
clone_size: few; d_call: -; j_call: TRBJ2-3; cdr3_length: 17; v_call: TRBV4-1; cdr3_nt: TGCGCCAGCAGCCACACCCCTCGGGGCAGACGCACAGATACGCAGTATTTT; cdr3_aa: CASSHTPRGRRTDTQYF
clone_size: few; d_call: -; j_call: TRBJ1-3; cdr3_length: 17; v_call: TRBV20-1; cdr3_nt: TGCAGTGCTAGAGACTTGGGGCAGGGGACCTCTGGAAACACCATATATTTT; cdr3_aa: CSARDLGQGTSGNTIYF
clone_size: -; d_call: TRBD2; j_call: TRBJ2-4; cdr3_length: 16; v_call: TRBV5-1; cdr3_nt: TGCGCCAGCAGCTTGGGCCACAGTCTAGCGGGGGACATTCAGTACTTC; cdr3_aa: CASSLGHSLAGDIQYF
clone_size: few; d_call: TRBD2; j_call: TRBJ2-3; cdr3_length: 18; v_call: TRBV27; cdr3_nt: TGTGCCAGCAGAATCGGGACTAGCGGGGGGACCAGCACAGATACGCAGTATTTT; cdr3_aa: CASRIGTSGGTSTDTQYF
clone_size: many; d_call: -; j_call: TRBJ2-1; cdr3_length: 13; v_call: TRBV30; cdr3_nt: TGTGCCTGGAGTGTACGCCAGGGGAATGAGCAGTTCTTC; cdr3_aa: CAWSVRQGNEQFF
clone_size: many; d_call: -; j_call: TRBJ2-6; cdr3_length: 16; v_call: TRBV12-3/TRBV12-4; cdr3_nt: TGTGCCAGCAGTTTAACTAAGGGATCTGGGGCCAACGTCCTGACTTTC; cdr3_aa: CASSLTKGSGANVLTF
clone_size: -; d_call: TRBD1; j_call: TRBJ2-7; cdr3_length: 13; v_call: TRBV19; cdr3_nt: TGTGCCAGTAGCAGGGACAGGGGGTACGAGCAGTACTTC; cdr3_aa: CASSRDRGYEQYF
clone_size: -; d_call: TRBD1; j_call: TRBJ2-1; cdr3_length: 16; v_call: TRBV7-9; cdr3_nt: TGTGCCAGCAGCTTCCGCTACGGGACAGGGGTCAATGAGCAGTTCTTC; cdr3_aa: CASSFRYGTGVNEQFF
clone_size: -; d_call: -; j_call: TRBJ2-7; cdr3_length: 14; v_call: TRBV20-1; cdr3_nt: TGCAGTGCTAGAAAACTTCAGCTATCCTACGAGCAGTACTTC; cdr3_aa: CSARKLQLSYEQYF
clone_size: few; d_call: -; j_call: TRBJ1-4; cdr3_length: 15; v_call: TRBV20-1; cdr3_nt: TGCAGTGCTACGGTGGGGGGCAGTTCCAATGAAAAACTGTTTTTT; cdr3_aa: CSATVGGSSNEKLFF
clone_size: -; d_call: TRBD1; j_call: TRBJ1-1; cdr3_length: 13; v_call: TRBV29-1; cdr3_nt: TGCAGCGCGGGACAGGGAAAGCGGTCTGGAGCTTTCTTT; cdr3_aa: CSAGQGKRSGAFF
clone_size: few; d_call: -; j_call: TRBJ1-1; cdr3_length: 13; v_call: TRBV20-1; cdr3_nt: TGCAGTGCTAGGGGGACGGCGAACACTGAAGCTTTCTTT; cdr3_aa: CSARGTANTEAFF
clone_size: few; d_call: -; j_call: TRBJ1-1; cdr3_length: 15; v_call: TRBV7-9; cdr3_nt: TGTGCCAGCAGCTTCCGCGGGGCTGCGCACACTGAAGCTTTCTTT; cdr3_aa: CASSFRGAAHTEAFF
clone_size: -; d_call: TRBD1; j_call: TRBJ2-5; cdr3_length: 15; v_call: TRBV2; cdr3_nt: TGTGCCAGCAGTCCGACAGGGGGCCGCCAAGAGACCCAGTACTTC; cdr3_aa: CASSPTGGRQETQYF
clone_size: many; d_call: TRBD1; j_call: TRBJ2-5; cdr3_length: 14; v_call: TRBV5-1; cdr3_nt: TGCGCCAGCAGAACAGGGGGCTTTGGAGAGACCCAGTACTTC; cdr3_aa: CASRTGGFGETQYF
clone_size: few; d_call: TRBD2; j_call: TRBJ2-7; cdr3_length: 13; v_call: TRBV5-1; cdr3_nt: TGCGCCAGCAGCTTAGGAACTAGCGACGAGCAGTACTTC; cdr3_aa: CASSLGTSDEQYF
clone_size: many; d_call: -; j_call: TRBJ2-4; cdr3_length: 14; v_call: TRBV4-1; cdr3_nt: TGCGCCAGCAGCCAAGATGGTCGGGGGAACATTCAGTACTTC; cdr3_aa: CASSQDGRGNIQYF
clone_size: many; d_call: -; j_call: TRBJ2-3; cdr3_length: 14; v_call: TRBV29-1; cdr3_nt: TGCAGCACTGTGGGACCAACTAGCACAGATACGCAGTATTTT; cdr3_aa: CSTVGPTSTDTQYF
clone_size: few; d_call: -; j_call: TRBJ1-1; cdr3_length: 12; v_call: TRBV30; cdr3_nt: TGTGCCTGGAGAATGGGGTTCACTGAAGCTTTCTTT; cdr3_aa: CAWRMGFTEAFF
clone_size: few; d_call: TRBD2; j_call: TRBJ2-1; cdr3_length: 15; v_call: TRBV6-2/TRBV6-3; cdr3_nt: TGTGCCAGCAGTCTAGCGGGGGGGCCAGTCAATGAGCAGTTCTTC; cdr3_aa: CASSLAGGPVNEQFF
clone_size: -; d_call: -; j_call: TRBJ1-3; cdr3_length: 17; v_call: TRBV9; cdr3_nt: TGTGCCAGCAGCGTAGGGGGGACCGACCCCTCTGGAAACACCATATATTTT; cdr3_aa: CASSVGGTDPSGNTIYF
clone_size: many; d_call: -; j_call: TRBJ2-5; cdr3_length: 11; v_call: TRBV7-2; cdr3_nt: TGTGCCAGCAGGGAACAAGAGACCCAGTACTTC; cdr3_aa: CASREQETQYF
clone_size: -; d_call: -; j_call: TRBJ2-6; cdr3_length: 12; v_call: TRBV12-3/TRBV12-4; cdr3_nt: TGTGCCAGTTCACATGGGGCCAACGTCCTGACTTTC; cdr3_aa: CASSHGANVLTF
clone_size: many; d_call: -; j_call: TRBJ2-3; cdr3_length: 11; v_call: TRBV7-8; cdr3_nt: TGTGCCAGCAGCGTGGGGGATACGCAGTATTTT; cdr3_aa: CASSVGDTQYF